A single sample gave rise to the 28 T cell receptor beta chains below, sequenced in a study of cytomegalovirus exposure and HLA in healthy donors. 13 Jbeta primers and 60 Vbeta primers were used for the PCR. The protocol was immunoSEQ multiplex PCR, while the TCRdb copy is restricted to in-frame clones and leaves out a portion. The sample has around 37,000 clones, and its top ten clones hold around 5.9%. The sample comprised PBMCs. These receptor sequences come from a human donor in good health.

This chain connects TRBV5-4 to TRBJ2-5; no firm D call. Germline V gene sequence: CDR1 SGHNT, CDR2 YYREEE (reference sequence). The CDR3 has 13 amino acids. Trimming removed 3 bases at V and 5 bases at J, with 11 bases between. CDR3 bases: TGTGCCAGCAGCTCGTTAGAGCTTGAGACCCAGTACTTC. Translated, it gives CASSSLELETQYF.

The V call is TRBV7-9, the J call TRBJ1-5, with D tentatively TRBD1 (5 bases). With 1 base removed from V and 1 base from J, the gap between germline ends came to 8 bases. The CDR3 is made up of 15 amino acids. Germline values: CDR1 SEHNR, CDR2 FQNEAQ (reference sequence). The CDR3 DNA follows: TGTGCCAGCAGCTTAGAGGGGCAGAGCAATCAGCCCCAGCATTTT. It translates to CASSLEGQSNQPQHF.

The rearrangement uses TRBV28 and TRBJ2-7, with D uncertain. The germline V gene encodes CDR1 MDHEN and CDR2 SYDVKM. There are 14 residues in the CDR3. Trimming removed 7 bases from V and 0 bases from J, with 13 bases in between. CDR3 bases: TGTGCCAGCACCCCTGGCACAAACTCCTACGAGCAGTACTTC. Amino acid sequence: CASTPGTNSYEQYF.

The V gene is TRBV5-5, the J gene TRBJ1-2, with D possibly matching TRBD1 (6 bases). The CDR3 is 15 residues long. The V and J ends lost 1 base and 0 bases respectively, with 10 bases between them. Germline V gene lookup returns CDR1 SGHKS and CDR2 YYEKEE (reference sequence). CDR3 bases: TGTGCCAGCAGCTTGCAGGGGTCGCCTAACTATGGCTACACCTTC. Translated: CASSLQGSPNYGYTF. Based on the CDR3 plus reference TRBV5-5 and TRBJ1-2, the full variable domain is DAGVTQSPTHLIKTRGQQVTLRCSPISGHKSVSWYQQVLGQGPQFIFQYYEKEERGRGNFPDRFSARQFPNYSSELNVNALLLGDSALYLCASSLQGSPNYGYTFGSGTRLTVV.

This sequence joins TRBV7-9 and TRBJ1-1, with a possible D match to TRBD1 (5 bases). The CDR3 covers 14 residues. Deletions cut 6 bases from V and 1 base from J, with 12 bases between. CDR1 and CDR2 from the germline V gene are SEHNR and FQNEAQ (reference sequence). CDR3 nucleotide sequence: TGTGCCAGCAGTGCGGGAGGGGCGAACACTGAAGCTTTCTTT. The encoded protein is CASSAGGANTEAFF. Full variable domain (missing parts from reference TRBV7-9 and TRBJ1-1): DTGVSQNPRHKITKRGQNVTFRCDPISEHNRLYWYRQTLGQGPEFLTYFQNEAQLEKSRLLSDRFSAERPKGSFSTLEIQRTEQGDSAMYLCASSAGGANTEAFFGQGTRLTVV.

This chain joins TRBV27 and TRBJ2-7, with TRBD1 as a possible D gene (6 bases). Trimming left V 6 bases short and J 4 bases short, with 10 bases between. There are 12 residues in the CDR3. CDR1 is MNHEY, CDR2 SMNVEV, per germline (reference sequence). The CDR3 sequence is CASRDSKYEQYF. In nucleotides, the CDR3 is TGTGCCAGCAGGGACAGCAAGTACGAGCAGTACTTC.

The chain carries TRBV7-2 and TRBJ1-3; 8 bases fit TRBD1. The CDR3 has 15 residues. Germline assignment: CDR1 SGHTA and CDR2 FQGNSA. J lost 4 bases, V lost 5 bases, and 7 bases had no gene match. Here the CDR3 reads CASSPDRGSGNTIYF. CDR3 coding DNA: TGTGCCAGCAGCCCTGACAGGGGATCAGGAAACACCATATATTTT.

CDR3 sequence (DNA): TGTGCCAGCAGTCCCCAACAGGGGATCGACGAGCAGTACTTC. It translates to CASSPQQGIDEQYF. The chain employs TRBV6-1 and TRBJ2-7; 7 positions agree with TRBD1. Germline CDR1 and CDR2: MNHNS and SASEGT. V trimming: 5 bases; J trimming: 5 bases; junction bases outside the gene matches: 9. This CDR3 is built from 14 residues.

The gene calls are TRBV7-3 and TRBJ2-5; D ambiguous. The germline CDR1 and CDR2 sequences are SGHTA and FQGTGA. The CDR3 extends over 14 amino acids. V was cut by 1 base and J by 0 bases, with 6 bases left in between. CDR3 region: CASSLRPHQETQYF. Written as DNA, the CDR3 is TGTGCCAGCAGCTTAAGGCCTCACCAAGAGACCCAGTACTTC.

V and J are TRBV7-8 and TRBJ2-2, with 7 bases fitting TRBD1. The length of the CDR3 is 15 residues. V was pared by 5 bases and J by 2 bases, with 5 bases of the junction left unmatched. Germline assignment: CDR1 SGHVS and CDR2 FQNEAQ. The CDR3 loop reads CASSHRTGNTGELFF. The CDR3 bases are TGTGCCAGCAGCCACCGGACAGGAAACACCGGGGAGCTGTTTTTT.

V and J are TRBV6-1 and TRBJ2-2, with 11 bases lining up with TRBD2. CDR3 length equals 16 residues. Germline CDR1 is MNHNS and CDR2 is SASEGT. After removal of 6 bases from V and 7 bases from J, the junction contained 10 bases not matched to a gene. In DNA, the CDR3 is TGTGCCAGCAGCGAAACTAGCGGGGGATACGGCGGGGAGCTGTTTTTT. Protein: CASSETSGGYGGELFF.

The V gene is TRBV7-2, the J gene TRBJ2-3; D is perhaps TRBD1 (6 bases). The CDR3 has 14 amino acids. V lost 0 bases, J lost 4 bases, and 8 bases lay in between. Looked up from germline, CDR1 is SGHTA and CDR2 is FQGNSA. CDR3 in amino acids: CASSLARGADTQYF. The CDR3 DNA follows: TGTGCCAGCAGCTTAGCCAGGGGAGCAGATACGCAGTATTTT. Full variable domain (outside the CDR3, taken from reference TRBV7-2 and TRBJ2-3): GAGVSQSPSNKVTEKGKDVELRCDPISGHTALYWYRQSLGQGLEFLIYFQGNSAPDKSGLPSDRFSAERTGGSVSTLTIQRTQQEDSAVYLCASSLARGADTQYFGPGTRLTVL.

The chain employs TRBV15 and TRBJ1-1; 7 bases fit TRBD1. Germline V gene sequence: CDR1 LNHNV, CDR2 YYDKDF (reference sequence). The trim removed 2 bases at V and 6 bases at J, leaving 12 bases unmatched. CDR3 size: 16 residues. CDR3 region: CATSRHGQAGGPEAFF. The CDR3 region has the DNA TGTGCCACCAGCAGACACGGACAGGCGGGTGGTCCTGAAGCTTTCTTT.

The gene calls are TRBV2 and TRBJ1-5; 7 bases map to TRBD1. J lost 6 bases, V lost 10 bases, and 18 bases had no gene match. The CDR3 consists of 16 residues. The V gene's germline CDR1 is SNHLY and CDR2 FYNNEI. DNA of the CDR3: TGTGCCATACGGGAACAGGGGTCGGGGGTTGGTCAGCCCCAGCATTTT. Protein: CAIREQGSGVGQPQHF.

This chain's CDR3 is CSARGGENTEAFF. The CDR3 nucleotides are TGCAGCGCTCGGGGAGGAGAGAACACTGAAGCTTTCTTT. This chain connects TRBV29-1 to TRBJ1-1; D remains ambiguous. V lost 7 bases and J 1 base, leaving 13 bases between the germline ends. The germline V gene encodes CDR1 SQVTM and CDR2 ANQGSEA. This CDR3 contains 13 residues.

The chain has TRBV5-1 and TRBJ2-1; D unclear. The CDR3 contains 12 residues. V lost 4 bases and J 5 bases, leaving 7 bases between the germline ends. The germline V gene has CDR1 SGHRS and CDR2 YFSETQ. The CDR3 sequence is CASSLNDNEQFF. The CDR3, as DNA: TGCGCCAGCAGCCTAAACGACAATGAGCAGTTCTTC.

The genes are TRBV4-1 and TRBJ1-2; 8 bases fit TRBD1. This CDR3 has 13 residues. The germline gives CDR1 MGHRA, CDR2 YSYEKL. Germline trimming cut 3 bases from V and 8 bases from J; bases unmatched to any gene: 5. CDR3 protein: CASSQQGAAGYTF. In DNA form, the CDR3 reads TGCGCCAGCAGCCAGCAGGGGGCGGCGGGCTACACCTTC.

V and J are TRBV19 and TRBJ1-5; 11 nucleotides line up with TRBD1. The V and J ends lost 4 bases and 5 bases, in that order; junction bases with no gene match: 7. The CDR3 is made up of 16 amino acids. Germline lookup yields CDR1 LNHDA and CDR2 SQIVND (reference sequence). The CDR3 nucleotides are TGTGCCAGTAGTAGACAGGACAGGGGGCTTGATCAGCCCCAGCATTTT. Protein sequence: CASSRQDRGLDQPQHF.

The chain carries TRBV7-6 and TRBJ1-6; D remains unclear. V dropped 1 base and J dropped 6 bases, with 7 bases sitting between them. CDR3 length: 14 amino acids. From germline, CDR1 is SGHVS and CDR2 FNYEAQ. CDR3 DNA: TGTGCCAGCAGCTTAGACAGTAGTAATTCACCCCTCCACTTT. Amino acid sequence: CASSLDSSNSPLHF.

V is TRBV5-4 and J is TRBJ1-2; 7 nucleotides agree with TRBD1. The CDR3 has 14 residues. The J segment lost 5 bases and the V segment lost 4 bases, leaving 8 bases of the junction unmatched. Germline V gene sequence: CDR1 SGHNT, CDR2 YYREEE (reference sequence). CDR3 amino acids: CASSGTGTAYGYTF. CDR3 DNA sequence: TGTGCCAGCAGCGGAACCGGGACAGCTTATGGCTACACCTTC.

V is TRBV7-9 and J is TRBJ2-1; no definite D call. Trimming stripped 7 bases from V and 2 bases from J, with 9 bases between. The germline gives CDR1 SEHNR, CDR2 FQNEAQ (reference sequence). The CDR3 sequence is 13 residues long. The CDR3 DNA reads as TGTGCCAGCAACTCCGTCGCCTACAATGAGCAGTTCTTC. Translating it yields CASNSVAYNEQFF.

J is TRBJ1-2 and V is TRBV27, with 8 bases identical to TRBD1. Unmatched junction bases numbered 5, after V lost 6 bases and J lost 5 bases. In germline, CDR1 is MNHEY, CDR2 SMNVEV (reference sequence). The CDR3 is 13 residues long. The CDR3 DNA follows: TGTGCCAGCAGGGACAGGGTGGGATATGGCTACACCTTC. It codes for CASRDRVGYGYTF.

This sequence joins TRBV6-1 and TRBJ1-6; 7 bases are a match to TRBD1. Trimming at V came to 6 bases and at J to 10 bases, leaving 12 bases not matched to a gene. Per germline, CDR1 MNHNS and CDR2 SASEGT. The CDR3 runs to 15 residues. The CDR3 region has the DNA TGTGCCAGCAGAGACAGGGAGCGGGTAGGATCACCCCTCCACTTT. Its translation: CASRDRERVGSPLHF.

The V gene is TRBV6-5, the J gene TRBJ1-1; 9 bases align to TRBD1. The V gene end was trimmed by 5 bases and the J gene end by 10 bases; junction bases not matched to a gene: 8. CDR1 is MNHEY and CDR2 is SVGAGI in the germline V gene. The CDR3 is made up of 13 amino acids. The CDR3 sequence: CASSTDRGGVAFF. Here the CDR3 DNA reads TGTGCCAGCAGTACGGACAGGGGAGGGGTAGCTTTCTTT.

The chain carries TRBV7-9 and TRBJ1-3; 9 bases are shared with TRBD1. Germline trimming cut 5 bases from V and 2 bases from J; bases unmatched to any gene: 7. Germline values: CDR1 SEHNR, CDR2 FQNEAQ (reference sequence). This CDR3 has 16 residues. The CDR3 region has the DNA TGTGCCAGCAGCGAACAGGGGGCGATAACTGGAAACACCATATATTTT. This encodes CASSEQGAITGNTIYF.

The CDR3 protein is CASLTSGVQETQYF. The CDR3 DNA is TGTGCCAGCTTGACTAGCGGGGTCCAAGAGACCCAGTACTTC. This rearrangement joins TRBV6-1 to TRBJ2-5; 11 bases agree with TRBD2. V lost 8 bases and J lost 1; bases outside the gene matches: 3. The CDR3 has 14 residues. Germline CDR1 reads MNHNS; CDR2 reads SASEGT.

The CDR3 here is CASGTGPTEAFF. In DNA, the CDR3 is TGTGCCAGTGGGACAGGCCCCACTGAAGCTTTCTTT. The chain couples TRBV7-8 to TRBJ1-1, with TRBD1 identical over 8 bases. Germline lookup yields CDR1 SGHVS and CDR2 FQNEAQ. The CDR3 consists of 12 residues. V was pared by 9 bases and J by 4 bases, with 4 bases of the junction left unmatched.

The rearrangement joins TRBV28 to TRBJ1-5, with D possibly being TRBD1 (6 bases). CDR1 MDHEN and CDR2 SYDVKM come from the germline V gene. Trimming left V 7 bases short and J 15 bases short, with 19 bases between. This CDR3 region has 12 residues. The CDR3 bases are TGTGCCAGCACCTCAGAGGTAGGGACACGGCATTTT. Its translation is CASTSEVGTRHF.